The T cell receptor (beta chain) under discussion was sequenced for a study of cytomegalovirus exposure and HLA in healthy donors. Study-wide findings and caveats: Follow-up analysis later connected one missense variant in DCLRE1C with trimming of TCR beta V- and J-genes.

This clone was counted only a few times. What it recognizes is unknown. Researchers ran the PCR with 60 Vbeta and 13 Jbeta primers. Produced via immunoSEQ multiplex PCR; TCRdb's table is partial and in-frame only. This sample has fewer than 250,000 clones; about 81% occur once, and the top ten carry approximately 5%. The CDR3 spans 12 residues. Germline assignment: CDR1 KGHSH and CDR2 LQKENI. V shed 6 bases and J 5 bases; nucleotides not matched to a gene: 3. The sequenced material came from PBMCs. The TCR sequence derives from a man younger than 40 in good health and CMV-seropositive. The chain couples TRBV18 to TRBJ1-1; 7 bases line up with TRBD1. CDR3 residues: CASSTGRTEAFF. The CDR3 DNA follows: TGTGCCAGCTCGACAGGGCGGACTGAAGCTTTCTTT.